The 21 T cell receptor beta chains below come from one sample, sequenced in a study of blood T cell repertoires in COVID-19. Repertoires were generated with immunoSEQ multiplex PCR, while TCRdb's copy carries only in-frame clones and drops some. The sample lists about 170,000 clones, more than 75% occurring once. Sample: peripheral blood. The receptor set was obtained from a man aged 50-59 years who had recovered from COVID-19.

The V gene is TRBV11-2, the J gene TRBJ1-4; possible D gene TRBD1, 6 bases. CDR1 is SGHAT, CDR2 FQNNGV, per germline. CDR3 length equals 13 residues. Between the trimmed V and J ends, which lost 5 bases and 7 bases, there was a span of 11 bases. The CDR3 here is CASSPPGVEKLFF. In nucleotides, the CDR3 is TGTGCCAGCAGCCCCCCAGGGGTTGAAAAACTGTTTTTT. The variable domain in full, completed from reference TRBV11-2 and TRBJ1-4, reads EAGVAQSPRYKIIEKRQSVAFWCNPISGHATLYWYQQILGQGPKLLIQFQNNGVVDDSQLPKDRFSAERLKGVDSTLKIQPAKLEDSAVYLCASSPPGVEKLFFGSGTQLSVL.

The genes are TRBV11-1 and TRBJ2-5; the D gene is possibly TRBD2 (6 bases). V dropped 3 bases and J dropped 1 base, with 12 bases sitting between them. Germline CDR1 SGHAT, CDR2 FQDESV (reference sequence). This CDR3 has 15 residues. The CDR3 sequence is CASSFAGRRQETQYF. The CDR3, as DNA: TGTGCCAGCAGCTTTGCGGGACGCCGCCAAGAGACCCAGTACTTC. The entire variable domain, with the rest obtained from reference TRBV11-1 and TRBJ2-5, is as follows: EAEVAQSPRYKITEKSQAVAFWCDPISGHATLYWYRQILGQGPELLVQFQDESVVDDSQLPKDRFSAERLKGVDSTLKIQPAELGDSAMYLCASSFAGRRQETQYFGPGTRLLVL.

This rearrangement joins TRBV7-2 to TRBJ2-5; 9 nucleotides agree with TRBD2. The CDR3 has 18 residues. The J segment lost 1 base and the V segment lost 4 bases, leaving 13 bases of the junction unmatched. Germline V lookup: CDR1 SGHTA, CDR2 FQGNSA. The CDR3 is CASSSGLALDRLQETQYF. The CDR3 DNA reads TGTGCCAGCAGCTCGGGACTAGCCTTGGATCGCCTCCAAGAGACCCAGTACTTC.

The chain is built from TRBV9 and TRBJ2-7, with a possible D match to TRBD2 (6 bases). The CDR3 has 15 residues. Germline loops: CDR1 SGDLS, CDR2 YYNGEE. V lost 0 bases and J 3 bases, leaving 13 bases between the germline ends. CDR3 protein: CASSVASVPNYEQYF. The CDR3 DNA follows: TGTGCCAGCAGCGTAGCTAGCGTCCCAAACTACGAGCAGTACTTC.

This chain links TRBV29-1 with TRBJ1-2; D is uncertain. CDR3 length: 12 residues. In germline, CDR1 is SQVTM, CDR2 ANQGSEA. Trimming left V 3 bases short and J 4 bases short, with 9 bases between. CDR3 nucleotide sequence: TGCAGCGTTGATTCTCTCGTCTATGGCTACACCTTC. The encoded protein is CSVDSLVYGYTF.

The chain uses TRBV6-5 and TRBJ2-5; 10 nucleotides match TRBD2. Germline CDR1 MNHEY, CDR2 SVGAGI. Germline trimming cut 4 bases from V and 5 bases from J; bases unmatched to any gene: 1. This CDR3 spans 13 amino acids. The CDR3: CASSSTSGETQYF. CDR3 nucleotides: TGTGCCAGCAGTTCGACTAGCGGGGAGACCCAGTACTTC.

This chain links TRBV5-5 with TRBJ1-1; D call uncertain. Germline assignment: CDR1 SGHKS and CDR2 YYEKEE (reference sequence). The ends were cut back, 3 bases at V and 3 bases at J, with 9 bases in the middle. The CDR3 has 13 amino acids. CDR3 nucleotides: TGTGCCAGCAGCTCCGGGGTACACACTGAAGCTTTCTTT. It encodes CASSSGVHTEAFF.

This clone came up a few times. The V gene is TRBV3-1 (or the pseudogene TRBV3-2), the J gene TRBJ2-5, with 7 positions matching TRBD2. Germline assignment: CDR1 LGHDT and CDR2 YNNKEL (reference sequence). This CDR3 contains 15 residues. J was trimmed by 1 base and V by 3 bases; bases with no gene match: 5. The CDR3 loop reads CASSHRLAFQETQYF. In nucleotides, the CDR3 is TGTGCCAGCAGCCACCGACTAGCCTTCCAAGAGACCCAGTACTTC.

This chain connects TRBV29-1 to TRBJ1-4, with D maybe TRBD1 (6 bases). Germline V gene sequence: CDR1 SQVTM, CDR2 ANQGSEA. Trimming stripped 4 bases from V and 8 bases from J, with 14 bases between. There are 13 residues in the CDR3. CDR3 DNA: TGCAGCGTTGCGGCCAGGGGAAGGGAAAAACTGTTTTTT. Protein sequence: CSVAARGREKLFF.

The CDR3 reads CASSLVPSGVLTTDTQYF. Here the CDR3 DNA reads TGTGCCAGCAGCTTAGTTCCTAGCGGCGTCCTAACCACAGATACGCAGTATTTT. The chain joins TRBV11-2 to TRBJ2-3, with 7 positions matching TRBD2. This CDR3 has 18 amino acids. CDR1 and CDR2 from the germline V gene are SGHAT and FQNNGV. V gave up 1 base and J gave up 2 bases; unmatched junction bases: 12.

The CDR3 DNA sequence: TGTGCCACCAGCAGAGGAGGCAATCAGCCCCAGCATTTT. This codes for CATSRGGNQPQHF. The gene calls are TRBV15 and TRBJ1-5; no firm D call. V lost 1 base, J lost 2 bases, and 3 bases lay in between. The CDR3 loop spans 13 amino acids. The germline gives CDR1 LNHNV, CDR2 YYDKDF (reference sequence).

The gene calls are TRBV7-2 and TRBJ1-4; weak D call: TRBD1 (6 bases). Trimming took 5 bases from V and 4 from J, leaving 11 bases between them. Germline V gives CDR1 SGHTA, CDR2 FQGNSA. The CDR3 length is 14 residues. This chain's CDR3 is CASSPTGNNEKLFF. Written as DNA, the CDR3 is TGTGCCAGCAGCCCTACAGGGAATAATGAAAAACTGTTTTTT.

Turning to this clone: The sample contains more than one DNA sequence encoding this CDR3. The CDR3 coding sequence is TGTGCCAGCAGTTACCCTGTCTACGAGCAGTACTTC. It specifies CASSYPVYEQYF. The chain joins TRBV6-2 or TRBV6-3 to TRBJ2-7; no clear D gene. Trimming cost V 2 bases and J 3 bases, with 5 bases left between them. The CDR3 runs 12 residues. Germline V gives CDR1 MNHEY, CDR2 SVGEGT.

V usage is TRBV5-6 and J usage is TRBJ2-3; 11 nucleotides align to TRBD2. In germline, CDR1 is SGHDT, CDR2 YYEEEE. V lost 3 bases to trimming and J lost 0 bases; unmatched junction nucleotides: 3. The CDR3 loop spans 16 amino acids. The CDR3 is CASSSGLAVSTDTQYF. Here the CDR3 DNA reads TGTGCCAGCAGCTCGGGACTAGCGGTTAGCACAGATACGCAGTATTTT.

The V and J genes are TRBV28 and TRBJ2-7; D possibly corresponds to TRBD1 (6 bases). Germline V gene lookup returns CDR1 MDHEN and CDR2 SYDVKM. CDR3 length: 12 amino acids. Trimming cost V 9 bases and J 2 bases, with 11 bases left between them. CDR3 residues: CASQTGPYEQYF. The DNA of the CDR3 is TGTGCCAGTCAGACAGGTCCCTACGAGCAGTACTTC.

Written as DNA, the CDR3 is TGTGCCAGCAGTCCGCTAGCGGGAGAATCCGGGGAGCTGTTTTTT. It specifies CASSPLAGESGELFF. The J gene is TRBJ2-2, the V gene TRBV2, with 10 nucleotides matching TRBD2. Trimming took 5 bases from V and 6 from J; bases not matched to a gene: 6. CDR3 length: 15 residues. Germline V gives CDR1 SNHLY, CDR2 FYNNEI.

The chain uses TRBV21-1 and TRBJ2-7; the D call of TRBD1 is as the table states it, not checked on the DNA. TRBV21-1 is a pseudogene segment. The CDR3 extends over 16 amino acids. The CDR3, as DNA: TGTGCCAGCAGCAAAGAGATCGGGACAGGGGACCACGAGCAGTACTTC. Translated: CASSKEIGTGDHEQYF.

The genes are TRBV10-1 and TRBJ2-1; 10 bases are a match to TRBD2. Trimming cost V 8 bases and J 4 bases; bases outside gene matches: 8. Germline V gene lookup returns CDR1 WNHNN and CDR2 SYGVQD (reference sequence). This CDR3 comprises 15 residues. CDR3 in amino acids: CASVFPSGRYNEQFF. In DNA, the CDR3 is TGCGCCAGCGTCTTTCCTAGCGGGAGATACAATGAGCAGTTCTTC.

This chain joins TRBV19 and TRBJ1-1; TRBD1 might be the D (6 bases). The germline V gene encodes CDR1 LNHDA and CDR2 SQIVND (reference sequence). This CDR3 has 15 residues. Between the trimmed V and J ends, which lost 6 bases and 0 bases, there was a span of 14 bases. The CDR3: CASSRTDLMNTEAFF. The CDR3 DNA reads as TGTGCCAGTAGCAGGACAGATTTAATGAACACTGAAGCTTTCTTT.

This chain uses TRBV29-1 with TRBJ1-5; possibly TRBD1 for D (5 bases). The CDR3 length is 13 residues. Germline CDR1 is SQVTM and CDR2 is ANQGSEA. The germline V and J ends were trimmed by 3 bases and 3 bases, with 9 bases remaining between them. The CDR3 coding sequence is TGCAGCGTTGACGGAGGGGTCAATCAGCCCCAGCATTTT. This encodes CSVDGGVNQPQHF.

The rearrangement uses TRBV28 and TRBJ2-5; D may be TRBD1 (6 bases). The V and J ends lost 2 bases and 2 bases respectively, with 12 bases between them. CDR3 length: 15 amino acids. Germline V gene sequence: CDR1 MDHEN, CDR2 SYDVKM. Here the CDR3 reads CASSLDQGLQETQYF. The CDR3 nucleotides read TGTGCCAGCAGTTTAGACCAGGGGCTTCAAGAGACCCAGTACTTC.